This TCR beta chain was obtained from a study of CD8 T cells in Susac syndrome. Study results and caveats: The number of individuals included in the study's TCR sequencing and HLA analysis was acknowledged as relatively small.

Reverse transcription of about 0.5 to 1 ug RNA used random hexamers. TCRdb re-derived calls from the immunoSEQ multiplex PCR reads in MiXCR, one entry per CDR3 protein. The table shows around 150,000 distinct CDR3 sequences, with about 93% occurring only once. The study used healthy donors as controls matched for age and sex. The CD8+ and CD4+ T cells were negatively isolated, with the TEMRA cells enriched by FACS. CDR3 length: 13 amino acids. V shed 4 bases and J 2 bases; nucleotides not matched to a gene: 1. Germline CDR1 is MNHEY and CDR2 is SMNVEV (reference sequence). Notes on this clonotype: The target antigen is unknown.

The receptor was derived from a human donor in good health. The chain couples TRBV27 to TRBJ2-7; 8 nucleotides agree with TRBD1. Sequenced material: CD8+ T cells from PBMCs. The CDR3 region is CASSSGGPYEQYF. Written as DNA, the CDR3 is TGTGCCAGCAGTTCAGGGGGCCCCTACGAGCAGTACTTC.